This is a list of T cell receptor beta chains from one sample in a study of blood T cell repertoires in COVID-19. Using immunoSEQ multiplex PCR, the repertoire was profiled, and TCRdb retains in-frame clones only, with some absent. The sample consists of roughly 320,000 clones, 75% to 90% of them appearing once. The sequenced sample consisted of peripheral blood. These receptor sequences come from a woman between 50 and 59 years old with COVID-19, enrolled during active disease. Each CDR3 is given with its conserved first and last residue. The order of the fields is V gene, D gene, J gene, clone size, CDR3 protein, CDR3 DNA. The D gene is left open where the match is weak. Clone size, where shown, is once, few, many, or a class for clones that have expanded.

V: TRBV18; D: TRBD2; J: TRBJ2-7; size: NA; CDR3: CASSPTAGEIVEQYF; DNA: TGTGCCAGCTCACCCACCGCGGGAGAGATTGTGGAGCAGTACTTC
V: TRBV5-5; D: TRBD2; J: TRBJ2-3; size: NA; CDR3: CASSLREWGTDTQYF; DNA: TGTGCCAGCAGCCTGCGGGAGTGGGGCACAGATACGCAGTATTTT
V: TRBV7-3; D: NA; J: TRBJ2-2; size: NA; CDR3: CASSFPGKNTGELFF; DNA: TGTGCCAGCAGCTTTCCGGGAAAGAACACCGGGGAGCTGTTTTTT
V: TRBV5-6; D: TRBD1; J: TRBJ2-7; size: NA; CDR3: CASSFGQGVGYEQYF; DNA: TGTGCCAGCAGCTTCGGACAGGGGGTGGGATACGAGCAGTACTTC
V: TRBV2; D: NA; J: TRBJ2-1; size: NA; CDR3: CASSVTTNEQFF; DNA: TGTGCCAGCAGTGTCACTACCAATGAGCAGTTCTTC
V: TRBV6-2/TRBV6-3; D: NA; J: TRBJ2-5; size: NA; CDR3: CASSYGGRADQETQYF; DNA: TGTGCCAGCAGTTATGGGGGCCGGGCGGACCAAGAGACCCAGTACTTC
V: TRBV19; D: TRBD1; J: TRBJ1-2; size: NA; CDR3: CASSVGTGANYGYTF; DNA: TGTGCCAGTAGTGTCGGGACAGGGGCCAACTATGGCTACACCTTC
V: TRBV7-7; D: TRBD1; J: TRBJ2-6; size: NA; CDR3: CASSPRTGGADGANVLTF; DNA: TGTGCCAGCAGCCCTCGGACAGGGGGCGCGGATGGGGCCAACGTCCTGACTTTC
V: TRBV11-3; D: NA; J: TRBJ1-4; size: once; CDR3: CASSSQYEKLFF; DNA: TGTGCCAGCAGCTCTCAGTATGAAAAACTGTTTTTT
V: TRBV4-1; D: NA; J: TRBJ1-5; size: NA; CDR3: CASSGVGTVNQPQHF; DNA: TGCGCCAGCAGCGGCGTAGGGACTGTTAATCAGCCCCAGCATTTT
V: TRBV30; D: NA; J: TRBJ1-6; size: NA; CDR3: CAWSVPGISPLHF; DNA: TGTGCCTGGAGTGTTCCCGGGATTTCACCCCTCCACTTT
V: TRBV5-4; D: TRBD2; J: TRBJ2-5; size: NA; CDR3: CASSVAGGPWETQYF; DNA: TGTGCCAGCAGTGTAGCGGGAGGGCCTTGGGAGACCCAGTACTTC
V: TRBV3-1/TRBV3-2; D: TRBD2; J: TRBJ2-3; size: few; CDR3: CASSLRDYFTDTQYF; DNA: TGTGCCAGCAGCCTCCGGGACTACTTCACAGATACGCAGTATTTT
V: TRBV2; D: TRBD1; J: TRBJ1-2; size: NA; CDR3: CASSDRGDGGYTF; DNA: TGTGCCAGCAGTGACAGGGGGGATGGTGGCTACACCTTC
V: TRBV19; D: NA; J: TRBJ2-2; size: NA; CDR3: CASNRAPFVGGELFF; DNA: TGTGCCAGTAACAGGGCTCCCTTTGTTGGCGGGGAGCTGTTTTTT
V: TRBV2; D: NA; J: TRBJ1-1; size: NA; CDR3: CASNDDRTEAFF; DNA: TGTGCCAGCAACGATGACAGAACTGAAGCTTTCTTT
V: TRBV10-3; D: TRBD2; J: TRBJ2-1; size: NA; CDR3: CAISDLAGGPNEQFF; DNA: TGTGCCATCAGTGATCTAGCGGGAGGGCCGAATGAGCAGTTCTTC
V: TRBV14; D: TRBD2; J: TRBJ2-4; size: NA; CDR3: CASSQELAGIQYF; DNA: TGCGCCAGCAGCCAAGAACTAGCGGGGATTCAGTACTTC
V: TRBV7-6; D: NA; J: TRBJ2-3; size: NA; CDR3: CASSPQAVRGTDTQYF; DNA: TGTGCCAGCAGTCCACAGGCGGTTAGGGGCACAGATACGCAGTATTTT
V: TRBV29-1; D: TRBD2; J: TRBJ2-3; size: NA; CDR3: CSALGSGSSDTQYF; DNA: TGCAGCGCCCTGGGAAGCGGGAGTTCGGATACGCAGTATTTT
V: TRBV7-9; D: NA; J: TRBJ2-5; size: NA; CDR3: CASSLSSGTLQETQYF; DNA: TGTGCCAGCAGCCTTAGTTCCGGGACTCTCCAAGAGACCCAGTACTTC
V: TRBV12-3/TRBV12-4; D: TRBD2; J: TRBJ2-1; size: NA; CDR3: CATERDKFF; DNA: TGTGCCACTGAGCGGGATAAGTTCTTC
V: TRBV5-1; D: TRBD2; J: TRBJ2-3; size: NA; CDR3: CASNLAVGTDTQYF; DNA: TGCGCCAGCAACCTAGCGGTCGGCACAGATACGCAGTATTTT
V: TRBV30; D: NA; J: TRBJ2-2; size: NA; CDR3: CAWNQGREKSGELFF; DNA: TGTGCCTGGAATCAAGGCAGGGAAAAAAGCGGGGAGCTGTTTTTT